The TCR beta chain under discussion was sequenced for a study of cytomegalovirus exposure and HLA in healthy donors. Study findings and constraints: Accurate prediction of most subjects' HLA-A and HLA-B alleles from TCR beta sequences was reported.

Only a few counts were recorded for this clone. No antigen is known for it. Amplification used 60 Vbeta primers and 13 Jbeta primers. Method: immunoSEQ multiplex PCR; TCRdb's copy keeps in-frame clones and lacks some. This table holds some 75,000 clones, about four fifths found once. Unmatched junction bases numbered 6, after V lost 4 bases and J lost 0 bases. The CDR3 spans 15 residues. Germline V CDR1 and CDR2: SGHDT, YYEEEE. V is TRBV5-6 and J is TRBJ1-1; 7 bases line up with TRBD1. The sequenced sample was PBMCs. The TCR was taken from a man aged 18 to 29 in good health and CMV-seropositive. The CDR3 loop reads CASSPGQTVNTEAFF. CDR3 in DNA: TGTGCCAGCAGCCCGGGACAGACAGTGAACACTGAAGCTTTCTTT. The variable domain in full, with the rest retrieved from reference TRBV5-6 and TRBJ1-1, is DAGVTQSPTHLIKTRGQQVTLRCSPKSGHDTVSWYQQALGQGPQFIFQYYEEEERQRGNFPDRFSGHQFPNYSSELNVNALLLGDSALYLCASSPGQTVNTEAFFGQGTRLTVV.